This T cell receptor beta chain comes out of a study of T cell responses to AZD1222 COVID-19 vaccine. In the study overall: The analysis combined second doses at about 4 or about 12 weeks.

Germline V gene data show CDR1 as MNHEY and CDR2 as SVGAGI. V shed 2 bases and J shed 1 base, with 12 bases lying between them. This CDR3 comprises 16 residues. Overall study results and limits: The donor cohort was predominantly white British with a female majority, and clonal diversity may have been underestimated. The study identified only five to seven AZD1222 recipients as seropositive at baseline.

Repertoires were generated with immunoSEQ multiplex PCR, while TCRdb's copy carries only in-frame clones and drops some. The sample lists some 180,000 clones, around 92% occurring once. A note on this clone: Antigen specificity is unknown.

The sequencing here drew on peripheral blood, taken on day 0 of AZD1222 vaccination. V and J are TRBV6-5 and TRBJ1-5; weak D call: TRBD1 (5 bases). This TCR derives from an adult in good health. CDR3 amino acids: CASSYGQGRSNQPQHF. The CDR3 DNA is TGTGCCAGCAGTTACGGGCAGGGAAGGAGCAATCAGCCCCAGCATTTT.